This T cell receptor (beta chain) came from a study of CD8+CD57+ T cells in acquired aplastic anemia. In germline, CDR1 is MNHNY, CDR2 SVGAGI (reference sequence). With V trimmed by 4 bases and J by 9 bases, 12 bases remained unmatched. The CDR3 is 15 residues long. Profiles of TCR beta VDJ and CDR3 were generated from a genomic DNA template. TCRdb used MiXCR to reprocess the reads, holding one entry per CDR3 protein. The sample yields 310,000 or so distinct CDR3 sequences, approximately 58% seen once. This clonotype was observed many times. Patients who underwent sequencing had shown CD8+CD57+ cell expansion by flow cytometry.

Sequencing was done on a sample of sorted CD4+, CD8+, or CD8+CD57+ T cells (not recorded which) from PBMCs. The chain links TRBV6-6 to TRBJ2-4; TRBD1 matches at 7 bases. This clonotype originated in a human donor with aplastic anemia. CDR3: CASSSSGQAMSIQYF. As DNA, the CDR3 is TGTGCCAGCAGTTCGTCCGGACAGGCAATGAGCATTCAGTACTTC.